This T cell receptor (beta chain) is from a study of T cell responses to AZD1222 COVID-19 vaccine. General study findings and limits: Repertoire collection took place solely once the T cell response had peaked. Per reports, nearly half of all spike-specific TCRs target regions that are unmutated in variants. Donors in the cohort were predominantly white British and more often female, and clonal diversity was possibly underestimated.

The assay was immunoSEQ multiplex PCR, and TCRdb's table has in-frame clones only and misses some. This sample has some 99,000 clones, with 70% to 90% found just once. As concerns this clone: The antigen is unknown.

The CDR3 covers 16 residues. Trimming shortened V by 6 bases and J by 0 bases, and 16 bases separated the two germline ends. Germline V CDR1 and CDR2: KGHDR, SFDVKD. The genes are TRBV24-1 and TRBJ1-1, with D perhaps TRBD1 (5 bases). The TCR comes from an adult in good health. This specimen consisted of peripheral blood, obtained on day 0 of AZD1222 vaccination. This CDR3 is CATSPGHSIMNTEAFF. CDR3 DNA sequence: TGTGCCACCAGTCCCGGACACTCTATAATGAACACTGAAGCTTTCTTT.